This T cell receptor (beta chain) was sequenced in a study of blood T cell repertoires in COVID-19. Overall study context: Nucleic acid was either cDNA or gDNA, and it came from T cells, B-cell-depleted T cells, or PBMCs.

With V trimmed by 0 bases and J by 7 bases, 5 bases remained unmatched. Germline V gene sequence: CDR1 LGHNA, CDR2 YNFKEQ. The CDR3 is 14 amino acids. Per the original methods: Amplification with reference gene primers provided the estimates of nucleated cell counts. Using immunoSEQ multiplex PCR, the repertoire was profiled, and TCRdb retains in-frame clones only, with some absent. D and trimming come from the DNA, and the V and J calls and clone size come from that table. Seen here are roughly 32,000 clones, around 90% observed once, and the top ten hold over 25%. The TCR was taken from a human donor in a cohort sampled during active COVID-19. V usage is TRBV4-2 and J usage is TRBJ1-1; 7 nucleotides align to TRBD1. The material sequenced was peripheral blood. The CDR3 protein is CASSQDRQGSEAFF. As DNA, the CDR3 is TGTGCCAGCAGCCAAGATCGACAGGGTAGTGAAGCTTTCTTT.